The 6 T cell receptor beta chains reported below all come from one sample, sequenced in a study of blood T cell repertoires in COVID-19. Repertoires were generated with immunoSEQ multiplex PCR, while TCRdb's copy carries only in-frame clones and drops some. The sample carries tens of thousands of clones, about 80% recorded once. Sequenced material: peripheral blood. These receptors originate from a human donor in a cohort sampled during active COVID-19.

J is TRBJ2-7 and V is TRBV9; D gene unclear. CDR1 SGDLS and CDR2 YYNGEE come from the germline V gene. The ends were cut back, 0 bases at V and 0 bases at J, with 7 bases in the middle. The CDR3 length is 14 residues. This CDR3 reads CASSVGPSSYEQYF. As DNA, the CDR3 is TGTGCCAGCAGCGTAGGCCCGAGCTCCTACGAGCAGTACTTC.

V and J are TRBV5-1 and TRBJ2-7; 8 bases align to TRBD1. The CDR3 covers 14 residues. The V gene end was trimmed by 0 bases and the J gene end by 4 bases; junction bases not matched to a gene: 3. CDR1 is SGHRS, CDR2 YFSETQ, per germline. CDR3 in DNA: TGCGCCAGCAGCTTGGAGACAGGGGTATACGAGCAGTACTTC. Its translation is CASSLETGVYEQYF.

This chain uses TRBV5-5 with TRBJ2-3, with 7 bases lining up with TRBD2. V trimming: 0 bases; J trimming: 2 bases; junction bases outside the gene matches: 9. Germline assignment: CDR1 SGHKS and CDR2 YYEKEE (reference sequence). CDR3 length: 17 amino acids. Here the CDR3 reads CASSLGPQRGNTDTQYF. The CDR3, as DNA: TGTGCCAGCAGCTTGGGTCCCCAGCGGGGCAACACAGATACGCAGTATTTT. The variable domain in full, completed from reference TRBV5-5 and TRBJ2-3, reads DAGVTQSPTHLIKTRGQQVTLRCSPISGHKSVSWYQQVLGQGPQFIFQYYEKEERGRGNFPDRFSARQFPNYSSELNVNALLLGDSALYLCASSLGPQRGNTDTQYFGPGTRLTVL.

This rearrangement joins TRBV7-2 to TRBJ1-3; D not resolved. This CDR3 region has 16 residues. CDR1 SGHTA and CDR2 FQGNSA come from the germline V gene. V lost 3 bases and J 1 base, leaving 13 bases between the germline ends. As DNA, the CDR3 is TGTGCCAGCAGCTTTGAACTGCCCGGGTCTGGAAACACCATATATTTT. Translation: CASSFELPGSGNTIYF.

This chain connects TRBV5-1 to TRBJ2-3; 9 positions match TRBD2. V lost 4 bases and J lost 2; bases outside the gene matches: 5. The CDR3 consists of 15 residues. Germline CDR1 SGHRS, CDR2 YFSETQ. The CDR3 bases are TGCGCCAGCAGCGGGACTAGCAGATACACAGATACGCAGTATTTT. Amino acids: CASSGTSRYTDTQYF.

This clone was seen only once. The rearrangement links TRBV29-1 to TRBJ1-5, with 7 bases aligning to TRBD1. The V gene's germline CDR1 is SQVTM and CDR2 ANQGSEA. The trim removed 4 bases at V and 6 bases at J, leaving 3 bases unmatched. CDR3 length: 12 amino acids. Here the CDR3 DNA reads TGCAGCGTTGGACAGGGAGGTCAGCCCCAGCATTTT. Translated: CSVGQGGQPQHF.